Described below is a single T cell receptor (beta chain) sequence and its context. The antigen it binds to is not known. It has no much larger one-base neighbor in the sample; base qualities were not kept. These data belong to a study of early T cells in non-severe SARS-CoV-2 infection (dated by TCRdb to the early 2020s). As for the study more broadly: Because TCR sequencing relied on bulk RNA taken from unsorted whole blood, pairing of alpha and beta chains was not possible.

A case-control design nested within a healthcare worker cohort in London, UK, was used, with weekly nasopharyngeal swab PCR tests and blood sampling performed. Healthcare workers were enrolled in the week of the UK lockdown, from 23 to 31 March 2020, and were followed every week for up to roughly 15 weeks. The CDR1 and CDR2 encoded by the germline V gene (reference sequence) are LNHDA and SQIVND. V and J are truncated by 5 bases and 4 bases respectively, leaving an intervening sequence of 10 bases. The CDR3 starts with the cysteine, ends with the phenylalanine, and has 13 residues. Only the CDR3 portion is preserved as DNA: 39 bases, with reading frame beginning at the first base. Library construction relied on 5' RACE. The sample was run on a NextSeq 500. To correct for sequencing error and PCR bias, the TCR library protocol tagged individual cDNA molecules with unique molecular identifiers. TCR alpha and beta chains were both sequenced, and the abundances of alpha and beta sequences in each sample were closely correlated with each other. On the authors' methods: V gene, J gene and CDR3 annotation of TCR sequences was performed with Decombinator V4. Expanded TCRs were defined as changing significantly between any two time points under a Poisson model with p below 0.0001. TCR abundances were normalised to the total number of TCRs sequenced per sample and were expressed as counts per million. MAIT TCRs were defined by TRAV1-2 paired with TRAJ12, TRAJ20 or TRAJ33, and iNKT TCRs by TRAV10 paired with TRAJ18. VDJdb, accessed 1 November 2021, was searched for CMV, EBV and SARS-CoV-2 annotated TCRs, excluding TCRs annotated for multiple antigens. TCRdb reprocessing: public reads trimmed at Q25 with fastp, clones called with MiXCR, in-frame beta chains kept. Under each unique CDR3 protein, matching rows form one entry showing the most common genes and DNA. TCRdb's processing, not the study's, gives the V and J calls here. The sample records some 48,000 distinct CDR3 sequences, approximately 5.7% of which are singletons. The ten largest clones add up to approximately 6.3% of the sample.

Results and caveats for the whole study, not just this receptor: VDJdb matching was skewed toward anti-spike CD8 responses, so virus-specific expansions were likely underestimated and private and CD4 specificities were missed.

Sequencing was performed on whole blood, taken at baseline. The sequence was collected from an adult who was a healthcare worker with PCR-confirmed SARS-CoV-2 infection or an uninfected control (not recorded which). The sequence links TRBV19 to TRBJ2-3; matching of 5 bases hints at TRBD1 as the D gene. The CDR3: CASSSGHPDTQYF. The DNA reads TGTGCCAGTAGTTCAGGACACCCAGATACGCAGTATTTT.